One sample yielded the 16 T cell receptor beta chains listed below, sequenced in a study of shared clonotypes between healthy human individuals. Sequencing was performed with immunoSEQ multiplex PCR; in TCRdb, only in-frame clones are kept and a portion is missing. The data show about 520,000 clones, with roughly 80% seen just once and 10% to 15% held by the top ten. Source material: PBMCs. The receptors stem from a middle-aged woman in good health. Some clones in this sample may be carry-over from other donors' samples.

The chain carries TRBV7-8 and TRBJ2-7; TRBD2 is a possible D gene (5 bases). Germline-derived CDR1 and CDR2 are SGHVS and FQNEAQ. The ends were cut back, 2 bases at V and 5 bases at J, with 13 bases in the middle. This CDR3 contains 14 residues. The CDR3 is CASSLSRARHEQYF. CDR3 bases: TGTGCCAGCAGCTTATCGAGGGCGCGACACGAGCAGTACTTC.

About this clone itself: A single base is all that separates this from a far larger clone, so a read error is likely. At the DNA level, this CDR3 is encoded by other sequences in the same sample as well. The CDR3 loop is CATSRGGAGDQPQHF. Here the CDR3 DNA reads TGTGCCACCAGCAGAGGGGGGGCAGGGGACCAGCCCCAGCATTTT. The V call is TRBV15, the J call TRBJ1-5; D may be TRBD1 (6 bases). Germline CDR1 LNHNV, CDR2 YYDKDF (reference sequence). The V and J ends lost 1 base and 7 bases respectively, with 14 bases between them. The CDR3 has 15 amino acids.

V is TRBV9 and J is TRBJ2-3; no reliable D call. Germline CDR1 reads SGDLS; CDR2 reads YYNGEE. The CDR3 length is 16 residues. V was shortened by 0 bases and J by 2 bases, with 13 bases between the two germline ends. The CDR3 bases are TGTGCCAGCAGCGTAGGGCTTGGCGGAGTCACAGATACGCAGTATTTT. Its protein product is CASSVGLGGVTDTQYF.

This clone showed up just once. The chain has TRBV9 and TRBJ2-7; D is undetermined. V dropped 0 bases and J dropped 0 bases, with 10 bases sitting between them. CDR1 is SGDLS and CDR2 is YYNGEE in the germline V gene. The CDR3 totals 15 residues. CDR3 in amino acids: CASSVASASSYEQYF. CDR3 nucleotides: TGTGCCAGCAGCGTAGCCAGCGCCAGCTCCTACGAGCAGTACTTC.

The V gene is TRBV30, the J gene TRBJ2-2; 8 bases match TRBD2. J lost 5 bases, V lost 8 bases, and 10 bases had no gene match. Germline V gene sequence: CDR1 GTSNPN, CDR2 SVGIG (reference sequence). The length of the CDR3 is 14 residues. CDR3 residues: CAQPGLVGTGELFF. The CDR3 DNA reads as TGTGCCCAACCGGGACTAGTTGGGACCGGGGAGCTGTTTTTT.

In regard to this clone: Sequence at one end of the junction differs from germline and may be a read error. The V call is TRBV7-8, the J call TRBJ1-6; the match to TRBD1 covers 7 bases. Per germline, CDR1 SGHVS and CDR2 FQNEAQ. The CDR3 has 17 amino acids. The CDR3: CASSERDPGTVNLPLHF. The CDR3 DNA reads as TGTGCCAGCAGCGAACGGGATCCCGGGACAGTAAATTTACCCCTCCACTTT.

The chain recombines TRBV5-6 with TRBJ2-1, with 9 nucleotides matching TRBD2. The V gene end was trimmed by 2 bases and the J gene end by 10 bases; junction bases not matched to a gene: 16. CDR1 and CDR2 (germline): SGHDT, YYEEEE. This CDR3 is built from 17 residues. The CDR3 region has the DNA TGTGCCAGCAGCTTTCTACCTAGCGGGAAGATATCGGAGGAGCAGTTCTTC. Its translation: CASSFLPSGKISEEQFF.

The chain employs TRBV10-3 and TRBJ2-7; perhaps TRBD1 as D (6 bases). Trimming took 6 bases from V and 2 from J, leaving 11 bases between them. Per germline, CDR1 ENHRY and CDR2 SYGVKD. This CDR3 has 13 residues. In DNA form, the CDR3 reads TGTGCCATCAGGGGGGCCGAAACCTACGAGCAGTACTTC. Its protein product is CAIRGAETYEQYF.

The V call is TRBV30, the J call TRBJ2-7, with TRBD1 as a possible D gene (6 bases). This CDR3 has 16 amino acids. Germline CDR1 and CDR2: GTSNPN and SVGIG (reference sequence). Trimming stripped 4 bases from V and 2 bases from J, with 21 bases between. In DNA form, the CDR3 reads TGTGCCTGGAACCCCTTCGACAGGCCCAACACCTACGAGCAGTACTTC. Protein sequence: CAWNPFDRPNTYEQYF.

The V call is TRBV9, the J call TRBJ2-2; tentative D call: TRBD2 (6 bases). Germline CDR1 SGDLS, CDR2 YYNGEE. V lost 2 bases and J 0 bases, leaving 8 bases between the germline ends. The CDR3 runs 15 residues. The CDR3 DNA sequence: TGTGCCAGCAGCGTCCGGGGGACGAACACCGGGGAGCTGTTTTTT. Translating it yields CASSVRGTNTGELFF.

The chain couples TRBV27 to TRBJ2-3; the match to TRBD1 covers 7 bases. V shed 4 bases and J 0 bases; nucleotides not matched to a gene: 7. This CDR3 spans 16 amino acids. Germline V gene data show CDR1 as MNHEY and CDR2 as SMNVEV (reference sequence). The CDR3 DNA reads TGTGCCAGCAGTTCACACCGGGACAGTAGCACAGATACGCAGTATTTT. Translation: CASSSHRDSSTDTQYF.

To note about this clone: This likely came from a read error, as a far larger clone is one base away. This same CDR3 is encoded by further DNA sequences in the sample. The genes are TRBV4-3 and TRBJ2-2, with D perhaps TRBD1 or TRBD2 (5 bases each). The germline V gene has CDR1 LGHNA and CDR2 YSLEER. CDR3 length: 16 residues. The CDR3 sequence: CASSPLPGPHTGELFF. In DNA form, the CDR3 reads TGCGCCAGTAGCCCACTCCCGGGACCTCACACCGGGGAGCTGTTTTTT.

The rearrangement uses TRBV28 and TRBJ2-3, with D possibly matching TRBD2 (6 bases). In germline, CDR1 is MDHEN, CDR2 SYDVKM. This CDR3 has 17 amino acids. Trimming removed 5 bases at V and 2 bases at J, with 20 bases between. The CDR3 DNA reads TGTGCCAGCAGTCCCCCCGGCGGGCGGGAAGACACAGATACGCAGTATTTT. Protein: CASSPPGGREDTDTQYF.

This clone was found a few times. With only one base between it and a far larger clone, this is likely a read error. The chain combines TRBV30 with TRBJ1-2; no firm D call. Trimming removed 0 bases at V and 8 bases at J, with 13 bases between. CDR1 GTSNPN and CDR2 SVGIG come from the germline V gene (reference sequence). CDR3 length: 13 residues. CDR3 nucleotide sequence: TGTGCCTGGAGTGTAATAGTGACGCAAGGCTACACCTTC. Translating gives CAWSVIVTQGYTF.

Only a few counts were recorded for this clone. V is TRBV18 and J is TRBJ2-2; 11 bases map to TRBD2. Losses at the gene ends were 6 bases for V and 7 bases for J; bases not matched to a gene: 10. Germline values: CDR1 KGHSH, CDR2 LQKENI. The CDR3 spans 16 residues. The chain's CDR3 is CASSPTSGSYGGELFF. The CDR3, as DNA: TGTGCCAGCTCGCCCACTAGCGGGAGTTACGGCGGGGAGCTGTTTTTT.

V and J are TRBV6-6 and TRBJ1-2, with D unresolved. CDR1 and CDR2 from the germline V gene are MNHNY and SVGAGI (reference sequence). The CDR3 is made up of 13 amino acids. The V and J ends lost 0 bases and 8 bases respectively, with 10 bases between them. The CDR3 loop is CASSYSQPPGYTF. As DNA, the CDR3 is TGTGCCAGCAGTTACTCGCAGCCGCCGGGCTACACCTTC.